This T cell receptor beta chain was observed in a study of vaccination effects on CD4 cells after COVID-19. The germline gives CDR1 KGHSH, CDR2 LQKENI. The CDR3 is made up of 16 amino acids. V lost 2 bases and J lost 0, with 13 bases in between. The ViraFEST assay expanded antigen-specific CD4+ T cells with viral peptide pools before sequencing. Scientists isolated CD4+ T cells after an approximately 10-day culture period ended. PCR confirmed that the person was infected with SARS-CoV-2 between March and December 2020. On this clone: Its antigen remains unknown.

Generated by immunoSEQ multiplex PCR, the TCRdb table keeps only in-frame clones and is missing some. Found here are 20,000 to 30,000 clones, 77% of them singletons; the top ten hold around 21%. This chain connects TRBV18 to TRBJ1-2; D gene uncertain. The TCR comes from a human donor who had a prior SARS-CoV-2 infection. This specimen was CD4+ T cells from PBMCs cultured with HCoV-NL63 spike peptides, taken before COVID-19 vaccination. CDR3: CASSPSSVPANYGYTF. CDR3 bases: TGTGCCAGCTCACCAAGTTCAGTGCCAGCTAACTATGGCTACACCTTC.